This TCR beta chain stems from a study of T cell repertoires in cytomegalovirus infection. For the study at large: Public signatures in TCR beta pointed to CMV infection and matching HLA type. Findings and caveats of the study: Using cumulative public TCR beta family frequency, the authors identified those who carried CMV together with the relevant HLA.

The table lists this clonotype with many counts. What it binds is unknown. CDR3 length equals 15 residues. Looked up from germline, CDR1 is MNHEY and CDR2 is SVGAGI. V lost 0 bases to trimming and J lost 1 base; unmatched junction nucleotides: 3. TCRdb recomputed calls from the reads with MiXCR, one row per CDR3 protein. Of approximately 500,000 distinct CDR3 sequences listed, 16% are singletons. The sequence was obtained from a human donor in good health (CMV status not recorded). Some clones in this sample may be carry-over from other donors' samples. The rearrangement joins TRBV6-5 to TRBJ2-7; 7 nucleotides align to TRBD2. Source material: CD8+ T cells from PBMCs. DNA for the CDR3: TGTGCCAGCAGTTACTCTGGGACTACGTCCTACGAGCAGTACTTC. It specifies CASSYSGTTSYEQYF.